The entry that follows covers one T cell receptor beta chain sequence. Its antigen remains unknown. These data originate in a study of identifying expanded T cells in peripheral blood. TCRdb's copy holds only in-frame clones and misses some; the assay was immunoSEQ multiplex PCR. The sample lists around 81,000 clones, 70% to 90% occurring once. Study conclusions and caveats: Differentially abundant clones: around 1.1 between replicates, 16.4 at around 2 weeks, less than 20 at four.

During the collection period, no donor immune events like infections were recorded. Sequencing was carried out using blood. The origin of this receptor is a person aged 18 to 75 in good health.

DNA of the CDR3: TGTGCCAGTAGTATAGCGGACCCAGGACTAGCGGGGACTTCTGGGGCCAACGTCCTGACTTTC. This codes for CASSIADPGLAGTSGANVLTF. The chain combines TRBV19 with TRBJ2-6; 12 bases align to TRBD2. J gave up 1 base and V 1 base, and 11 bases lay outside the gene matches. Germline V gene data show CDR1 as LNHDA and CDR2 as SQIVND (reference sequence). CDR3 size: 21 residues.